Listed below are T cell receptor beta chains from one sample, sequenced in a study of OX40 agonist ivuxolimab in advanced cancers. Profiling relied on immunoSEQ multiplex PCR, and the TCRdb table lists in-frame clones only, not all of them. In the table there are some 66,000 clones, approximately 81% of which are singletons. The material was CD4+ or CD8+ T cells sorted from blood, obtained in a trial of the OX40 agonist ivuxolimab. All receptors derive from an adult with an advanced solid tumor such as melanoma, head and neck, liver or kidney cancer. Both conserved end residues are part of each CDR3. A D gene is named only where the DNA matches it firmly. Rows may omit the clone size; those that give it use once, few, many or a size class.

cdr3_nt cdr3_aa d_call clone_size j_call v_call
TGTGCTAGTGGTTTGGAGAGTAACTATGGCTACACCTTC CASGLESNYGYTF NA few TRBJ1-2 TRBV12-5
TGTGCCAGCAACGATAGAGGGGTGGAGCAGTACTTC CASNDRGVEQYF NA NA TRBJ2-7 TRBV6-1
TGTGCCAGCCGGGACCAAAGAGCTAACTATGGCTACACCTTC CASRDQRANYGYTF NA once TRBJ1-2 TRBV6-1
TGTGCCAGCAGCGTACCAGGCTGGATGAACACTGAAGCTTTCTTT CASSVPGWMNTEAFF NA NA TRBJ1-1 TRBV28
TGCGCCAGCAGCACCGGAGGCACTGAAGCTTTCTTT CASSTGGTEAFF NA once TRBJ1-1 TRBV5-1
TGTGCCAGCAGCTTAGTGGGCGGGACCTCCTACAATGAGCAGTTCTTC CASSLVGGTSYNEQFF NA NA TRBJ2-1 TRBV7-2
TGTGCCAGCAGCGGGTCCTTTAATGAAAAACTGTTTTTT CASSGSFNEKLFF NA NA TRBJ1-4 TRBV11-3
TGTGCCACCAGCAGAGGTAACGGTCCCTACGAGCAGTACTTC CATSRGNGPYEQYF NA NA TRBJ2-7 TRBV15
TGTGCCAGCAGCCCCTCCGGGAGGGGACAGCGCTCCTACAATGAGCAGTTCTTC CASSPSGRGQRSYNEQFF NA NA TRBJ2-1 TRBV11-3
TGTGCCAGCTCACCGACAGACGAATCGCCCCAGCATTTT CASSPTDESPQHF NA NA TRBJ1-5 TRBV18
TGTGCCAGCAGCATCCGGGACGGTCAAGAGACCCAGTACTTC CASSIRDGQETQYF NA NA TRBJ2-5 TRBV7-2
TGTGCCAGCAGCTTAGTAGGACAGAATGATCAGCCCCAGCATTTT CASSLVGQNDQPQHF NA NA TRBJ1-5 TRBV7-8
TGTGCCAGCAGCTTAGGCGGGGAAGGCAATCAGCCCCAGCATTTT CASSLGGEGNQPQHF NA NA TRBJ1-5 TRBV7-9
TGCGCCAGCAGTGGGCTTCGTACTAGCGGGGGCGAGCAGTACTTC CASSGLRTSGGEQYF TRBD2 NA TRBJ2-7 TRBV10-2
TGTGCCAGCAGCCGCCGGGGTGTGCCTGAAGCTTTCTTT CASSRRGVPEAFF NA NA TRBJ1-1 TRBV7-2
TGTGCCAGCAGCCGAGACAGGGGAGCTGGAAACACCATATATTTT CASSRDRGAGNTIYF TRBD1 NA TRBJ1-3 TRBV14